One and the same sample provided the 31 T cell receptor beta chains below, sequenced in a study of blood T cells in healthy people across ages. Sample-barcoded 5' priming and a J-beta primer mix drove a second PCR of 7 to 11 cycles. TCRdb re-called the 5' RACE reads through MiXCR, storing one row per CDR3 protein. The table shows about 800,000 distinct CDR3 sequences, with 55% to 70% occurring only once. Sequences were obtained from blood. The receptor source for this set is a man aged 30-40 years in good health.

This clonotype was counted between two and nine times. V usage is TRBV7-2 and J usage is TRBJ2-1, with 11 bases identical to TRBD2. CDR1 SGHTA and CDR2 FQGNSA come from the germline V gene. The CDR3 has 16 amino acids. Germline trimming cut 4 bases from V and 2 bases from J; bases unmatched to any gene: 4. The CDR3 bases are TGTGCCAGCAGCTACACTAGCGGGAGCCCCTACAATGAGCAGTTCTTC. It is translated as CASSYTSGSPYNEQFF. The variable domain in full, with the rest retrieved from reference TRBV7-2 and TRBJ2-1, is GAGVSQSPSNKVTEKGKDVELRCDPISGHTALYWYRQSLGQGLEFLIYFQGNSAPDKSGLPSDRFSAERTGGSVSTLTIQRTQQEDSAVYLCASSYTSGSPYNEQFFGPGTRLTVL.

The rearrangement joins TRBV10-3 to TRBJ2-3; D unresolved. From germline, CDR1 is ENHRY and CDR2 SYGVKD. With 3 bases removed from V and 4 bases from J, the gap between germline ends came to 11 bases. The CDR3 totals 14 residues. The CDR3 protein is CAISERALADTQYF. In nucleotides, the CDR3 is TGTGCCATCAGTGAAAGAGCATTGGCAGATACGCAGTATTTT.

V is TRBV29-1 and J is TRBJ2-3; 8 bases align to TRBD1. The CDR3 runs 14 residues. Trimming removed 8 bases from V and 2 bases from J; junction bases left unmatched: 9. The germline V gene encodes CDR1 SQVTM and CDR2 ANQGSEA. The CDR3 spells CSFRQGSPTDTQYF. CDR3 bases: TGCAGCTTTCGACAGGGGAGTCCCACAGATACGCAGTATTTT.

This clonotype was found many times. The V call is TRBV7-2, the J call TRBJ1-2; unclear D gene. CDR3 length: 13 amino acids. The germline CDR1 and CDR2 sequences are SGHTA and FQGNSA. Trimming removed 5 bases at V and 10 bases at J, with 17 bases between. This CDR3 reads CASSAYGEGVYTF. CDR3 coding DNA: TGTGCCAGCAGCGCTTACGGGGAGGGTGTCTACACCTTC.

This clonotype has a count of ten or more. J is TRBJ2-4 and V is TRBV29-1; D is possibly TRBD2 (6 bases). Germline-derived CDR1 and CDR2 are SQVTM and ANQGSEA. Trimming took off 3 bases at V and 7 bases at J, with 7 bases between the two ends. The CDR3 has 11 amino acids. The CDR3 here is CSVEEGNIQYF. CDR3 DNA sequence: TGCAGCGTTGAGGAGGGGAACATTCAGTACTTC.

This clonotype was detected only a few times. The chain is built from TRBV20-1 and TRBJ2-4; 7 bases agree with TRBD1. The DNA end lines up better with TRBJ2-7; the J call may be wrong. Germline-derived CDR1 and CDR2 are DFQATT and SNEGSKA (reference sequence). This CDR3 region has 13 residues. The DNA of the CDR3 is TGCAGTGCCCCCCGAGGGGGCCGCTACGAGCAGTACTTC. The encoded protein is CSAPRGGRYEQYF.

In its sample, this clonotype was seen a few times. The chain links TRBV20-1 to TRBJ2-5; the match to TRBD1 covers 8 bases. The J call may be mistaken, given a closer DNA end match to TRBJ2-7. In germline, CDR1 is DFQATT, CDR2 SNEGSKA (reference sequence). The length of the CDR3 is 15 residues. The CDR3 here is CSASFGQGSLAEQYF. In DNA, the CDR3 is TGCAGTGCTAGCTTCGGACAGGGCTCCCTAGCCGAGCAGTACTTC.

The chain couples TRBV6-5 to TRBJ1-1; D remains unclear. Germline V gene sequence: CDR1 MNHEY, CDR2 SVGAGI. This CDR3 comprises 13 residues. V shed 0 bases and J shed 4 bases, with 6 bases lying between them. CDR3 loop: CASSYSEVTEAFF. The CDR3 bases are TGTGCCAGCAGTTACTCTGAGGTCACTGAAGCTTTCTTT.

V gene TRBV29-1 combines with J gene TRBJ1-2; 8 bases match TRBD1. The CDR3 runs 12 residues. The germline V gene encodes CDR1 SQVTM and CDR2 ANQGSEA. Trimming cost V 7 bases and J 8 bases; bases outside gene matches: 9. The CDR3 DNA reads TGCAGCGCTATGGGACAGGCATCCGGCTACACCTTC. Translation gives CSAMGQASGYTF.

This clonotype was counted a few times. This sequence joins TRBV21-1 and TRBJ2-3; the table's D gene call, TRBD2, was not cross checked with the DNA. TRBV21-1 is a pseudogene segment. The CDR3 length is 17 residues. Written as DNA, the CDR3 is TGTGCCAGCAGCAAAGTCATACTAGGGCACTACACAGATACGCAGTATTTT. Translation: CASSKVILGHYTDTQYF.

This clonotype was detected only once. The chain combines TRBV5-1 with TRBJ1-1, with D unresolved. The CDR3 runs 15 residues. V was pared by 4 bases and J by 1 base, with 14 bases between. Per germline, CDR1 SGHRS and CDR2 YFSETQ. CDR3 coding DNA: TGCGCCAGCAGCCCCCTCCAGTCAGGGAACACTGAAGCTTTCTTT. Residues: CASSPLQSGNTEAFF.

Of note for this clonotype: Its ends do not fully match the called genes, so a read error is possible. V gene TRBV12-3 or TRBV12-4 combines with J gene TRBJ1-2; TRBD1 aligns across 9 bases. This CDR3 has 12 residues. CDR3 protein: CVSRGQGGGYTF. The CDR3 DNA is TGTGTCAGCAGGGGACAGGGTGGTGGCTACACCTTC.

This clonotype occurred once. The rearrangement joins TRBV27 to TRBJ2-4; a possible D gene is TRBD2 (5 bases). The end of the DNA fits TRBJ2-7 better, so the J call may be wrong. The CDR3 extends over 15 amino acids. Germline lookup yields CDR1 MNHEY and CDR2 SMNVEV (reference sequence). The DNA of the CDR3 is TGTGCCCTTCCCAAAGGCGGGTGGAACTCCTACGAGCAGTACTTC. Encoded protein: CALPKGGWNSYEQYF.

The chain links TRBV4-3 to TRBJ2-1, with 12 bases matching TRBD2. This CDR3 comprises 16 residues. Unmatched junction bases numbered 5, after V lost 1 base and J lost 7 bases. The germline CDR1 and CDR2 sequences are LGHNA and YSLEER. In DNA form, the CDR3 reads TGCGCCAGCAGCCAAGGGACTAGCGGGATTTATAATGAGCAGTTCTTC. Protein sequence: CASSQGTSGIYNEQFF.

The gene calls are TRBV13 and TRBJ2-1, with 9 bases fitting TRBD2. Germline-derived CDR1 and CDR2 are PRHDT and FYEKMQ (reference sequence). The CDR3 runs 14 residues. V gave up 5 bases and J gave up 5 bases; unmatched junction bases: 4. For the CDR3, the DNA is TGTGCCAGCAGCAACATAGCGGGGGACAATGAGCAGTTCTTC. Protein: CASSNIAGDNEQFF.

The V gene is TRBV7-8, the J gene TRBJ1-5; 12 bases are shared with TRBD1. The CDR3 extends over 16 amino acids. Germline V gene data show CDR1 as SGHVS and CDR2 as FQNEAQ. With V trimmed by 5 bases and J by 4 bases, 6 bases remained unmatched. CDR3 nucleotide sequence: TGTGCCAGCAGCGGCTGGGACAGGGGGCATAATCAGCCCCAGCATTTT. It is translated as CASSGWDRGHNQPQHF.

This clonotype occurred a few times. This chain connects TRBV9 to TRBJ2-7; D is uncertain. V was clipped by 0 bases and J by 0 bases, with 10 bases between them. The CDR3 consists of 15 residues. In germline, CDR1 is SGDLS, CDR2 YYNGEE. In DNA, the CDR3 is TGTGCCAGCAGCGTAGGGGTGACAATCTCCTACGAGCAGTACTTC. Protein sequence: CASSVGVTISYEQYF.

In this sample, this clonotype turned up a few times. The rearrangement uses TRBV28 and TRBJ2-6; maybe TRBD1 (5 bases). Trimming removed 4 bases from V and 2 bases from J, with 9 bases in between. Germline V gene lookup returns CDR1 MDHEN and CDR2 SYDVKM. There are 15 residues in the CDR3. CDR3: CASSSEGAGANVLTF. The CDR3 DNA reads as TGTGCCAGCAGTTCAGAAGGGGCTGGGGCCAACGTCCTGACTTTC.

This chain links TRBV10-3 with TRBJ1-2; TRBD1 might be the D (6 bases). In germline, CDR1 is ENHRY, CDR2 SYGVKD. The CDR3 is made up of 14 amino acids. V lost 4 bases to trimming and J lost 4 bases, with 13 bases between them. In DNA form, the CDR3 reads TGTGCCATCAGTGGAACAGGGAGGTCCTATGGCTACACCTTC. Translation gives CAISGTGRSYGYTF.

The chain combines TRBV29-1 with TRBJ1-2; D is possibly TRBD1 (5 bases). Germline-derived CDR1 and CDR2 are SQVTM and ANQGSEA. V was shortened by 3 bases and J by 6 bases, with 14 bases between the two germline ends. This CDR3 comprises 13 residues. CDR3 coding DNA: TGCAGCGTTGAGGAGGGGCTTCAGGATGGCTACACCTTC. Translation gives CSVEEGLQDGYTF.

For this clonotype: Given a much more abundant clone one base away, this may be a read error. The chain carries TRBV4-1 and TRBJ2-5, with D possibly matching TRBD1 (6 bases). V lost 1 base, J lost 5 bases, and 23 bases lay in between. CDR3 size: 18 residues. Germline loops: CDR1 MGHRA, CDR2 YSYEKL. As DNA, the CDR3 is TGCGCCAGCAGCCAAGGCCAACTCGGCGACAGGCGACGGGAGACCCAGTACTTC. This sequence encodes CASSQGQLGDRRRETQYF.

The chain has TRBV29-1 and TRBJ1-1; possibly TRBD1 for D (5 bases). Trimming removed 1 base at V and 5 bases at J, with 17 bases between. The CDR3 contains 15 residues. Germline-derived CDR1 and CDR2 are SQVTM and ANQGSEA. The DNA of the CDR3 is TGCAGCGTTGAAGTCGGAGGGGCAGTTGGAACTGAAGCTTTCTTT. Protein sequence: CSVEVGGAVGTEAFF.

This clonotype was seen a few times. The rearrangement uses TRBV18 and TRBJ2-1; D is uncertain. The CDR3 covers 14 residues. V was trimmed by 8 bases and J by 6 bases, leaving 17 bases between them. Germline CDR1 reads KGHSH; CDR2 reads LQKENI. CDR3 sequence reads: CASPKTGGGNEQFF. The CDR3 DNA sequence: TGTGCCAGCCCCAAAACGGGTGGTGGCAATGAGCAGTTCTTC.

This clonotype occurred a few times. The chain has TRBV4-3 and TRBJ1-2; D gene uncertain. Germline CDR1 LGHNA, CDR2 YSLEER. The CDR3 runs 15 residues. V was shortened by 2 bases and J by 0 bases, with 10 bases between the two germline ends. CDR3 sequence: CASSQTTLANYGYTF. The DNA of the CDR3 is TGCGCCAGCAGCCAAACCACCCTAGCTAACTATGGCTACACCTTC.

Only one count was recorded for this clonotype. V is TRBV24-1 and J is TRBJ2-7; D gene unclear. V was shortened by 10 bases and J by 1 base, with 16 bases between the two germline ends. The germline gives CDR1 KGHDR, CDR2 SFDVKD. The CDR3 sequence is 14 residues long. In nucleotides, the CDR3 is TGTGCCACTCAGTCGAGAGTAAGGTCCTACGAGCAGTACTTC. Its translation: CATQSRVRSYEQYF.

The CDR3 DNA is TGCAGCGCCTCGGGGGCCACGAGAGATACGCAGTATTTT. Protein sequence: CSASGATRDTQYF. This chain joins TRBV29-1 and TRBJ2-3; either TRBD1 or TRBD2 may fit D (6 bases each). V lost 7 bases and J 5 bases, leaving 16 bases between the germline ends. This CDR3 is built from 13 residues. The germline CDR1 and CDR2 sequences are SQVTM and ANQGSEA.

This clonotype was detected a few times. The chain recombines TRBV27 with TRBJ2-5; 7 nucleotides line up with TRBD2. V shed 5 bases, J shed 1 base, and the junction held 4 bases outside the gene matches. The CDR3 contains 14 residues. From germline, CDR1 is MNHEY and CDR2 SMNVEV (reference sequence). The chain's CDR3 is CASSPGLFQETQYF. The CDR3, as DNA: TGTGCCAGCAGTCCGGGACTATTCCAAGAGACCCAGTACTTC.

This clonotype was seen only a few times. V is TRBV4-1 and J is TRBJ2-3; 8 bases match TRBD2. This CDR3 has 16 amino acids. Germline V gene sequence: CDR1 MGHRA, CDR2 YSYEKL. V was clipped by 3 bases and J by 3 bases; unmatched bases: 8. CDR3 sequence reads: CASSQELAVGTDTQYF. The CDR3 nucleotides read TGCGCCAGCAGCCAGGAACTAGCGGTGGGAACAGATACGCAGTATTTT.

The chain couples TRBV20-1 to TRBJ2-3, with 8 bases fitting TRBD2. The V segment lost 5 bases and the J segment 1 base; nucleotides outside the gene matches: 5. This CDR3 is built from 14 residues. Looked up from germline, CDR1 is DFQATT and CDR2 is SNEGSKA (reference sequence). The CDR3 loop is CSAEGGLGTDTQYF. For the CDR3, the DNA is TGCAGTGCTGAGGGGGGACTAGGCACAGATACGCAGTATTTT.

Concerning this clonotype: Its ends do not fully match the called genes, so a read error is possible. The J gene is TRBJ2-7, the V gene TRBV2; maybe TRBD2 (6 bases). The CDR3 length is 11 residues. Germline V gives CDR1 SNHLY, CDR2 FYNNEI. The CDR3 DNA follows: TGTGCCGGTAGGATGGAGGGTGAGCGGTTCTTC. Translating it yields CAGRMEGERFF.

This clonotype came up a few times. The chain employs TRBV6-5 and TRBJ2-1, with a weak D call TRBD1 (6 bases). The CDR3 covers 15 residues. The germline gives CDR1 MNHEY, CDR2 SVGAGI. Trimming cost V 7 bases and J 2 bases, with 15 bases left between them. The DNA for the CDR3 is TGTGCCAGCACCCCAGGGGCTTTTCCCTACAATGAGCAGTTCTTC. Translated, it gives CASTPGAFPYNEQFF.